Below, 32 T cell receptor beta chains from the same sample are listed, as sequenced in a study of beta chain features in type 1 diabetes (dated by TCRdb to the late 2010s). Study-wide findings and limitations: In all four CD4+ subsets, TCRB CDR3 length was moderately but significantly shorter in type 1 diabetes patients.

Libraries were made using the immunoSEQ multiplex PCR assay. The entire amount of isolated RNA was reverse transcribed using the High Capacity cDNA Reverse Transcription Kit, so the sequenced TCRB transcripts were expressed ones. TCRdb re-hosts the immuneACCESS table, in-frame sequences only. Its copies lack some clones; in the studies checked, an unresolved V gene accounts for under half of them, and the cause for the rest is not known. In all, the sample holds 250,000 or so clones, and roughly 20% of those were seen once. The biggest ten clones account for more than 0.025% of the sample. Antigen specificity for these receptors is unknown. The sample taken for sequencing was naive CD4+ T cells from blood. This sample's cell subset or site label indicates: true naive CD4+ T cells. Receptor source: a woman in her thirties or forties with type 1 diabetes.

This clone turned up a few times. The chain links TRBV7-6 to TRBJ2-1; 14 bases match TRBD2. The CDR3 has 17 residues. V shed 1 base and J 4 bases; nucleotides not matched to a gene: 3. The germline V gene encodes CDR1 SGHVS and CDR2 FNYEAQ. The CDR3 nucleotides read TGTGCCAGCAGCTTAGGACTAGCGGGGGGGTCATACAATGAGCAGTTCTTC. Its protein product is CASSLGLAGGSYNEQFF.

This clone showed up just a few times. The CDR3 DNA follows: TGTGCCAGCAGCTTAGGACTAGCAGTACACAATGAGCAGTTCTTC. Its translation is CASSLGLAVHNEQFF. The rearrangement links TRBV11-2 to TRBJ2-1; 7 nucleotides match TRBD2. The CDR3 loop spans 15 amino acids. From germline, CDR1 is SGHAT and CDR2 FQNNGV. J was trimmed by 5 bases and V by 1 base; bases with no gene match: 5.

The table lists this clone with a few counts. This sequence joins TRBV7-2 and TRBJ2-6; no firm D call. Germline values: CDR1 SGHTA, CDR2 FQGNSA. The CDR3 loop spans 16 amino acids. The V gene lost 5 bases and the J gene lost 1 base, with 12 bases spanning the gap. DNA of the CDR3: TGTGCCAGCAGCCTAAGTGTCGAATCTGGGGCCAACGTCCTGACTTTC. Encoded protein: CASSLSVESGANVLTF.

This clone was recorded a few times. The CDR3 coding sequence is TGTGCCAGCAGCTTAGACAGGGTAGGCGAGCAGTACTTC. Translating it yields CASSLDRVGEQYF. The V call is TRBV13, the J call TRBJ2-7; the D gene is possibly TRBD1 (6 bases). V lost 1 base and J lost 6, with 10 bases in between. This CDR3 contains 13 residues. Looked up from germline, CDR1 is PRHDT and CDR2 is FYEKMQ (reference sequence).

The table lists this clone with a few counts. The chain recombines TRBV27 with TRBJ1-1, with D possibly TRBD1 on 5 matching bases. From germline, CDR1 is MNHEY and CDR2 SMNVEV (reference sequence). The V gene lost 5 bases and the J gene lost 3 bases, with 10 bases spanning the gap. This CDR3 is 13 amino acids long. The CDR3 loop reads CASSHLGDTEAFF. In DNA form, the CDR3 reads TGTGCCAGCAGTCATTTAGGGGACACTGAAGCTTTCTTT.

CDR3 DNA sequence: TGCAGCCTAACTCTATACGGGGTGGGAGAGACCCAGTACTTC. Its translation is CSLTLYGVGETQYF. V and J are TRBV29-1 and TRBJ2-5, with D perhaps matching TRBD2 (5 bases). Trimming shortened V by 8 bases and J by 4 bases, and 20 bases separated the two germline ends. This CDR3 has 14 amino acids. From germline, CDR1 is SQVTM and CDR2 ANQGSEA.

This clone was observed a handful of times. This chain links TRBV30 with TRBJ2-1; TRBD1 matches 10 bases. V lost 5 bases, J lost 9 bases, and 10 bases stayed unmatched. CDR3 size: 14 residues. Germline V lookup: CDR1 GTSNPN, CDR2 SVGIG (reference sequence). Written as DNA, the CDR3 is TGTGCCTGGGGTTTGGGACAGGGGTACGGTGAGCAGTTCTTC. Translation gives CAWGLGQGYGEQFF.

This sequence joins TRBV11-2 and TRBJ2-1; D possibly corresponds to TRBD2 (6 bases). The V and J ends lost 7 bases and 4 bases respectively, with 14 bases between them. Germline CDR1 is SGHAT and CDR2 is FQNNGV. CDR3 length: 14 residues. The CDR3 spells CASTLRGVYNEQFF. The CDR3 nucleotides are TGTGCCAGCACTCTCCGCGGGGTATACAATGAGCAGTTCTTC.

This clone was seen a few times. V usage is TRBV7-2 and J usage is TRBJ1-1; 7 bases fit TRBD1. V trimming: 5 bases; J trimming: 2 bases; junction bases outside the gene matches: 5. CDR3 length: 14 residues. Germline V lookup: CDR1 SGHTA, CDR2 FQGNSA. CDR3 protein: CASSPQGVNTEAFF. CDR3 bases: TGTGCCAGCAGCCCCCAGGGGGTAAACACTGAAGCTTTCTTT.

The CDR3 nucleotides are TGCGCCAGCAGCTTCGACAGGGTACCCACCGGGGAGCTGTTTTTT. As protein: CASSFDRVPTGELFF. This chain uses TRBV5-1 with TRBJ2-2, with 7 bases fitting TRBD1. After removal of 2 bases from V and 4 bases from J, the junction contained 5 bases not matched to a gene. Germline V gene lookup returns CDR1 SGHRS and CDR2 YFSETQ. CDR3 length: 15 residues.

This clone was observed a handful of times. The chain is built from TRBV5-1 and TRBJ2-5; 8 bases line up with TRBD2. This CDR3 comprises 15 residues. J was trimmed by 5 bases and V by 2 bases; bases with no gene match: 8. The V gene's germline CDR1 is SGHRS and CDR2 YFSETQ. CDR3 DNA sequence: TGCGCCAGCAGCTTTAACGGACTAGCAGGGGAGACCCAGTACTTC. Its protein is CASSFNGLAGETQYF. Supplemented by reference TRBV5-1 and TRBJ2-5, the full variable domain reads KAGVTQTPRYLIKTRGQQVTLSCSPISGHRSVSWYQQTPGQGLQFLFEYFSETQRNKGNFPGRFSGRQFSNSRSEMNVSTLELGDSALYLCASSFNGLAGETQYFGPGTRLLVL.

The chain uses TRBV7-9 and TRBJ2-7; TRBD2 is a possible D gene (6 bases). Germline CDR1 SEHNR, CDR2 FQNEAQ (reference sequence). This CDR3 comprises 13 residues. V dropped 7 bases and J dropped 1 base, with 11 bases sitting between them. The CDR3 sequence: CASTFGSSYEQYF. The CDR3 DNA reads TGTGCCAGCACCTTCGGGAGTTCCTACGAGCAGTACTTC.

This clone was seen a few times. The chain is built from TRBV5-6 and TRBJ2-7, with TRBD1 matching 8 bases. CDR1 and CDR2 (germline): SGHDT, YYEEEE. There are 16 residues in the CDR3. Germline trimming cut 4 bases from V and 2 bases from J; bases unmatched to any gene: 11. CDR3 nucleotide sequence: TGTGCCAGCAGCGTTACGGGACAGGATGACCCCTACGAGCAGTACTTC. This encodes CASSVTGQDDPYEQYF. The complete variable domain, with remaining parts taken from reference TRBV5-6 and TRBJ2-7, reads DAGVTQSPTHLIKTRGQQVTLRCSPKSGHDTVSWYQQALGQGPQFIFQYYEEEERQRGNFPDRFSGHQFPNYSSELNVNALLLGDSALYLCASSVTGQDDPYEQYFGPGTRLTVT.

The chain joins TRBV11-3 to TRBJ2-5, with TRBD2 identical over 11 bases. CDR3 length: 14 residues. Unmatched junction bases numbered 6, after V lost 5 bases and J lost 7 bases. CDR1 is SGHNT, CDR2 YENEEA, per germline. The CDR3 DNA follows: TGTGCCAGCAGCCTGACTAGCGGGGCACGGACCCAGTACTTC. Its translation: CASSLTSGARTQYF.

V and J are TRBV15 and TRBJ1-4, with D hard to call. Germline V gene sequence: CDR1 LNHNV, CDR2 YYDKDF (reference sequence). This CDR3 is 15 amino acids long. V lost 0 bases, J lost 8 bases, and 13 bases lay in between. The CDR3 nucleotides read TGTGCCACCAGCAGAGATCGTCACAGCTTGGAAAAACTGTTTTTT. This gives the protein CATSRDRHSLEKLFF.

The J gene is TRBJ2-4, the V gene TRBV28; 8 positions match TRBD2. Germline trimming cut 7 bases from V and 0 bases from J; bases unmatched to any gene: 8. The CDR3 consists of 16 residues. In germline, CDR1 is MDHEN, CDR2 SYDVKM. CDR3 nucleotide sequence: TGTGCCAGCAACCGTAGCGGGACACAAGCCAAAAACATTCAGTACTTC. Translating it yields CASNRSGTQAKNIQYF.

The chain is built from TRBV6-5 and TRBJ1-1; weak D call: TRBD1 (5 bases). Germline-derived CDR1 and CDR2 are MNHEY and SVGAGI. The CDR3 is made up of 12 amino acids. V lost 2 bases to trimming and J lost 8 bases, with 9 bases between them. CDR3 sequence: CASSYRRGEAFF. CDR3 bases: TGTGCCAGCAGTTACCGGCGGGGGGAAGCTTTCTTT.

This clone was seen a few times. The chain uses TRBV2 and TRBJ1-2; 10 bases are shared with TRBD1. The CDR3 contains 15 residues. V dropped 6 bases and J dropped 5; count of bases not matched to a gene: 9. The germline gives CDR1 SNHLY, CDR2 FYNNEI. The CDR3 loop is CASRRDRGEVYGYTF. The CDR3 DNA reads as TGTGCCAGCAGGAGGGACAGGGGAGAGGTTTATGGCTACACCTTC.

This clone was counted only a few times. The V gene is TRBV5-6, the J gene TRBJ2-7, with D possibly TRBD1 on 5 matching bases. Trimming shortened V by 0 bases and J by 5 bases, and 9 bases separated the two germline ends. Germline CDR1 is SGHDT and CDR2 is YYEEEE. There are 13 residues in the CDR3. The CDR3 protein is CASSLGQYDEQYF. For the CDR3, the DNA is TGTGCCAGCAGCTTGGGACAGTATGACGAGCAGTACTTC.

The rearrangement links TRBV18 to TRBJ2-7; D not resolved. The germline V gene has CDR1 KGHSH and CDR2 LQKENI. The CDR3 extends over 15 amino acids. V lost 3 bases, J lost 1 base, and 13 bases lay in between. The CDR3 DNA reads as TGTGCCAGCTCACCCGACTCAAAGAGGTCCTACGAGCAGTACTTC. Translating it yields CASSPDSKRSYEQYF.

This clone was seen more than once but under ten times. V usage is TRBV27 and J usage is TRBJ1-2, with D maybe TRBD1 (5 bases). V was clipped by 11 bases and J by 8 bases, with 24 bases between them. Germline V lookup: CDR1 MNHEY, CDR2 SMNVEV (reference sequence). This CDR3 contains 14 residues. CDR3 residues: CACRAARDPPGYTF. In nucleotides, the CDR3 is TGTGCCTGTCGGGCGGCCAGGGATCCCCCAGGCTACACCTTC.

This clone was detected a few times. V and J are TRBV5-6 and TRBJ2-1; TRBD2 matches 7 bases. This CDR3 has 16 residues. V shed 0 bases and J 7 bases; nucleotides not matched to a gene: 10. Germline V gene lookup returns CDR1 SGHDT and CDR2 YYEEEE. CDR3 sequence reads: CASSLEGRERVNEQFF. CDR3 DNA sequence: TGTGCCAGCAGCTTGGAGGGGCGGGAGAGGGTAAATGAGCAGTTCTTC.

The gene calls are TRBV7-3 and TRBJ2-1; 10 bases agree with TRBD1. The CDR3 loop spans 14 amino acids. CDR1 and CDR2 (germline): SGHTA, FQGTGA. Trimming removed 5 bases from V and 5 bases from J; junction bases left unmatched: 3. CDR3: CASSPDRGDNEQFF. CDR3 DNA: TGTGCCAGCAGCCCGGACAGGGGGGACAATGAGCAGTTCTTC.

The V gene is TRBV12-5, the J gene TRBJ2-5, with TRBD2 matching 13 bases. With V trimmed by 1 base and J by 5 bases, 7 bases remained unmatched. The germline V gene has CDR1 LGHNT and CDR2 FRNRAP. This CDR3 region has 17 residues. The CDR3 coding sequence is TGTGCTAGTGGTTTGGCCCCGGGACTAGCGGGAATGGAGACCCAGTACTTC. This translates into CASGLAPGLAGMETQYF.

The chain joins TRBV28 to TRBJ2-7; possibly TRBD1 for D (5 bases). Trimming stripped 6 bases from V and 6 bases from J, with 12 bases between. This CDR3 is 12 amino acids long. The germline V gene has CDR1 MDHEN and CDR2 SYDVKM. For the CDR3, the DNA is TGTGCCAGCAGCCGACAGACAGTCGAGCAGTACTTC. Residues: CASSRQTVEQYF. The variable domain in full, completed from reference TRBV28 and TRBJ2-7, reads DVKVTQSSRYLVKRTGEKVFLECVQDMDHENMFWYRQDPGLGLRLIYFSYDVKMKEKGDIPEGYSVSREKKERFSLILESASTNQTSMYLCASSRQTVEQYFGPGTRLTVT.

This clone was counted only a few times. The V call is TRBV9, the J call TRBJ2-6; a weak D match, TRBD1 (6 bases). This CDR3 comprises 16 residues. Germline-derived CDR1 and CDR2 are SGDLS and YYNGEE. With 3 bases removed from V and 0 bases from J, the gap between germline ends came to 10 bases. The chain's CDR3 is CASSGRQVSGANVLTF. In DNA form, the CDR3 reads TGTGCCAGCAGCGGAAGACAGGTCTCTGGGGCCAACGTCCTGACTTTC. The entire variable domain, with the rest obtained from reference TRBV9 and TRBJ2-6, is as follows: DSGVTQTPKHLITATGQRVTLRCSPRSGDLSVYWYQQSLDQGLQFLIQYYNGEERAKGNILERFSAQQFPDLHSELNLSSLELGDSALYFCASSGRQVSGANVLTFGAGSRLTVL.

This clone turned up a few times. The gene calls are TRBV30 and TRBJ2-2, with a weak D call TRBD1 (6 bases). Per the germline V gene, CDR1 is GTSNPN and CDR2 is SVGIG (reference sequence). This CDR3 region has 14 residues. Trimming left V 7 bases short and J 2 bases short, with 14 bases between. CDR3 in DNA: TGTGCCTCGTACCACAGGGTAAACACCGGGGAGCTGTTTTTT. Translating it yields CASYHRVNTGELFF.

V and J are TRBV7-9 and TRBJ2-3; D is perhaps TRBD1 (5 bases). The length of the CDR3 is 15 residues. Deletions cut 2 bases from V and 3 bases from J, with 12 bases between. The germline V gene has CDR1 SEHNR and CDR2 FQNEAQ (reference sequence). CDR3 sequence reads: CASSLPQGGTDTQYF. The CDR3 region has the DNA TGTGCCAGCAGCTTACCCCAGGGTGGTACAGATACGCAGTATTTT. The full variable domain, completed using reference TRBV7-9 and TRBJ2-3, is DTGVSQNPRHKITKRGQNVTFRCDPISEHNRLYWYRQTLGQGPEFLTYFQNEAQLEKSRLLSDRFSAERPKGSFSTLEIQRTEQGDSAMYLCASSLPQGGTDTQYFGPGTRLTVL.

V is TRBV9 and J is TRBJ1-1, with TRBD1 as a possible D gene (5 bases). There are 13 residues in the CDR3. Germline V gene sequence: CDR1 SGDLS, CDR2 YYNGEE. V dropped 4 bases and J dropped 3 bases, with 10 bases sitting between them. The CDR3 DNA reads as TGTGCCAGCAGCTCCCGGGGGGACACTGAAGCTTTCTTT. This translates into CASSSRGDTEAFF.

This clone turned up a few times. The rearrangement joins TRBV7-8 to TRBJ2-3; perhaps TRBD1 as D (6 bases). CDR1 is SGHVS and CDR2 is FQNEAQ in the germline V gene. The CDR3 has 16 amino acids. Trimming shortened V by 2 bases and J by 4 bases, and 16 bases separated the two germline ends. Here the CDR3 reads CASSLMGAEIADTQYF. The DNA of the CDR3 is TGTGCCAGCAGCTTAATGGGGGCAGAGATAGCAGATACGCAGTATTTT.

The chain has TRBV7-2 and TRBJ1-5, with 8 bases that match TRBD1. The CDR3 is made up of 15 amino acids. With 5 bases clipped from V and 4 bases from J, the junction kept 7 bases outside the gene matches. Germline lookup yields CDR1 SGHTA and CDR2 FQGNSA. CDR3 loop: CASSRPQGGNQPQHF. CDR3 DNA sequence: TGTGCCAGCAGCCGACCACAGGGGGGAAATCAGCCCCAGCATTTT.

The chain carries TRBV25-1 and TRBJ2-1; maybe TRBD1 (6 bases). Germline loops: CDR1 MGHDK, CDR2 SYGVNS. There are 13 residues in the CDR3. Trimming left V 2 bases short and J 6 bases short, with 8 bases between. For the CDR3, the DNA is TGTGCCAGCAGTGAACGACAGGCCAATGAGCAGTTCTTC. Translating it yields CASSERQANEQFF.